A single sample is the source of the 4 T cell receptor beta chains below, sequenced in a study of beta chain features in type 1 diabetes. Study-wide points: Shortening of TCRB CDR3s, moderate but significant, appeared in all four CD4+ subsets of Type 1 diabetes patients.

The antigens for these receptors are not known. Of the isolated RNA, all was reverse transcribed, and so the sequenced material was expressed TCRB transcripts. Repertoires were generated with immunoSEQ multiplex PCR, while TCRdb's copy carries only in-frame clones and drops some. Of 100,000 to 150,000 clones in the sample, approximately 15% were seen once. Sequences were obtained from central memory CD4+ T cells from blood. These receptors were collected from a young man with type 1 diabetes.

V is TRBV28 and J is TRBJ2-5; no definite D call. The CDR3 sequence is 13 residues long. The germline gives CDR1 MDHEN, CDR2 SYDVKM. Trimming shortened V by 6 bases and J by 5 bases, and 13 bases separated the two germline ends. CDR3 nucleotides: TGTGCCAGCAGCACCCATCAGGCGGAGACCCAGTACTTC. Protein product: CASSTHQAETQYF.

The chain uses TRBV6-6 and TRBJ2-5; D tentatively fits TRBD1 or TRBD2 (5 bases each). CDR1 and CDR2 (germline): MNHNY, SVGAGI (reference sequence). The CDR3 consists of 13 residues. V lost 4 bases and J lost 3, with 9 bases in between. The CDR3 nucleotides read TGTGCCAGCAGTTCGAGGGGCGAAGAGACCCAGTACTTC. It encodes CASSSRGEETQYF.

This clone was counted between two and nine times. The chain is built from TRBV6-5 and TRBJ2-1; D is unclear. CDR1 and CDR2 (germline): MNHEY, SVGAGI. There are 14 residues in the CDR3. V shed 3 bases and J shed 2 bases, with 8 bases lying between them. CDR3 nucleotides: TGTGCCAGCAGTTATGGGCTCGCCTACAATGAGCAGTTCTTC. This codes for CASSYGLAYNEQFF.

The table lists this clone with a few counts. The chain has TRBV28 and TRBJ2-7; possible D gene TRBD2, 6 bases. The V end lost 7 bases, the J end lost 3 bases, and 16 bases lay between the germline ends. The CDR3 has 14 residues. Germline V CDR1 and CDR2: MDHEN, SYDVKM. DNA of the CDR3: TGTGCCAGCACCTCGCGGGAAGCCAACTACGAGCAGTACTTC. Protein product: CASTSREANYEQYF.